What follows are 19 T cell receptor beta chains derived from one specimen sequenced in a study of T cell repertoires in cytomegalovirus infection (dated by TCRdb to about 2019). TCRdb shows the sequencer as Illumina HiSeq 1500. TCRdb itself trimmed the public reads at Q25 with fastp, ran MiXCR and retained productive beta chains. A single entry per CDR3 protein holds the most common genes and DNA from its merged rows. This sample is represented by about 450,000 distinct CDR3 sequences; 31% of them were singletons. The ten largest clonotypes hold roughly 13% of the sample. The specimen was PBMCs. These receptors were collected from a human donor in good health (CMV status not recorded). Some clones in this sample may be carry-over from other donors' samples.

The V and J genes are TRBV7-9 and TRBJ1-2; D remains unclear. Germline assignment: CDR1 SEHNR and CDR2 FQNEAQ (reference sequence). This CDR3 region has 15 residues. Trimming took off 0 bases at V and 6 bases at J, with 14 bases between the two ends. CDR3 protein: CASSLASPQGDGYTF. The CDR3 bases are TGTGCCAGCAGCTTAGCGAGCCCCCAAGGCGATGGCTACACCTTC.

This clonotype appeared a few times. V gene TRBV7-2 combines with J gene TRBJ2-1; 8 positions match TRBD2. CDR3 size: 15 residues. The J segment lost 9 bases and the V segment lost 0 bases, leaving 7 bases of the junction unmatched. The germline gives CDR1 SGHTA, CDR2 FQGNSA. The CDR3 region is CASSLAHGGAGEQFF. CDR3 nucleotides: TGTGCCAGCAGCTTAGCGCACGGGGGGGCTGGTGAGCAGTTCTTC.

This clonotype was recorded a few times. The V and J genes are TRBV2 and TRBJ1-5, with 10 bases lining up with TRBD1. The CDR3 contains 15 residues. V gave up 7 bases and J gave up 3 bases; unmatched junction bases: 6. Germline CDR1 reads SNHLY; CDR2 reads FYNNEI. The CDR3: CASIFDRGLNQPQHF. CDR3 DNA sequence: TGTGCCAGCATCTTCGACAGGGGGCTCAATCAGCCCCAGCATTTT.

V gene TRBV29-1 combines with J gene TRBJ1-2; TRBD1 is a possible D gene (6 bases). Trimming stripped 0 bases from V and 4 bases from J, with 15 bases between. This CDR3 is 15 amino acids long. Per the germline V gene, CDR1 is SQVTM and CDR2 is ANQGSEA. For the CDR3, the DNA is TGCAGCGTTGAAGATAAGCACAGGGAGTCCTATGGCTACACCTTC. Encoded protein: CSVEDKHRESYGYTF.

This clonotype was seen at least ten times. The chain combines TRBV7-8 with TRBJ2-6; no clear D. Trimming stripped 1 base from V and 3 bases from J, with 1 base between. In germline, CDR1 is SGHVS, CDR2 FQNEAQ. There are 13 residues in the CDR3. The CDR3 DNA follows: TGTGCCAGCAGCTTAGTTGGGGCCAACGTCCTGACTTTC. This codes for CASSLVGANVLTF.

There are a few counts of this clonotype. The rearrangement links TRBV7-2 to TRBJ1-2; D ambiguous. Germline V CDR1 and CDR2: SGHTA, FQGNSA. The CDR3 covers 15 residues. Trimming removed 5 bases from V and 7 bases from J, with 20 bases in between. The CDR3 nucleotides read TGTGCCAGCAGCCACGGGCGGGGAGGTATGGCTGGCTACACCTTC. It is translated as CASSHGRGGMAGYTF.

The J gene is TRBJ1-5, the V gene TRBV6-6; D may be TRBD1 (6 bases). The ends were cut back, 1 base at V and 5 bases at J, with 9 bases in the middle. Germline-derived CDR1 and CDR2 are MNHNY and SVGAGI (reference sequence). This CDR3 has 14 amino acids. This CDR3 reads CASSYWRGDQPQHF. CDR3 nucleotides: TGTGCCAGCAGTTACTGGAGGGGGGATCAGCCCCAGCATTTT.

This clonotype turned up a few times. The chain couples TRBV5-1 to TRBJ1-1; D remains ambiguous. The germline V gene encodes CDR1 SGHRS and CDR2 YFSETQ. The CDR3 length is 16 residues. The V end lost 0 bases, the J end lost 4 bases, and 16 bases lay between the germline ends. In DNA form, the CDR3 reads TGCGCCAGCAGCTTGGCCGCGGGCAGAGCAATCACTGAAGCTTTCTTT. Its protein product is CASSLAAGRAITEAFF.

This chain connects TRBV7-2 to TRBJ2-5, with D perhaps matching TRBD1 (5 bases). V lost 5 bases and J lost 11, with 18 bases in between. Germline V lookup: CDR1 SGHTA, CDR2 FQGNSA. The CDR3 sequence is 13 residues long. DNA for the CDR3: TGTGCCAGCAGCCCCAGGGTGGCCACCGGGCAGTACTTC. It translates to CASSPRVATGQYF.

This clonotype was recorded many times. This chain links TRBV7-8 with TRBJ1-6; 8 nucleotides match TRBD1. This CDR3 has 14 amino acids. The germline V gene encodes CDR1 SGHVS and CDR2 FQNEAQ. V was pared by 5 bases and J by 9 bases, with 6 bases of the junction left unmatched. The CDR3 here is CASSIDRGVSPLHF. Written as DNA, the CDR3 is TGTGCCAGCAGCATTGACAGGGGTGTTTCACCCCTCCACTTT.

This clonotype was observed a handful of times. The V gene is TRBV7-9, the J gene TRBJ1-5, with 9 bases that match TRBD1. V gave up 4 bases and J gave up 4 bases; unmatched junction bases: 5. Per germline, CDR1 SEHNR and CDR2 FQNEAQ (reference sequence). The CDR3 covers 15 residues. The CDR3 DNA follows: TGTGCCAGCAGCTCGGGACAGGGAGTAAATCAGCCCCAGCATTTT. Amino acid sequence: CASSSGQGVNQPQHF. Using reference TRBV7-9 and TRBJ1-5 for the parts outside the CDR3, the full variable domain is DTGVSQNPRHKITKRGQNVTFRCDPISEHNRLYWYRQTLGQGPEFLTYFQNEAQLEKSRLLSDRFSAERPKGSFSTLEIQRTEQGDSAMYLCASSSGQGVNQPQHFGDGTRLSIL.

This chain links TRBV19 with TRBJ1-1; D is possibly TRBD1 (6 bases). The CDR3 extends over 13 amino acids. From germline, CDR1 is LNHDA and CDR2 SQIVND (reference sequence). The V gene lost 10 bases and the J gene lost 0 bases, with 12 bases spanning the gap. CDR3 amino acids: CATAGTMNTEAFF. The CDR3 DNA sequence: TGTGCCACTGCCGGGACAATGAACACTGAAGCTTTCTTT.

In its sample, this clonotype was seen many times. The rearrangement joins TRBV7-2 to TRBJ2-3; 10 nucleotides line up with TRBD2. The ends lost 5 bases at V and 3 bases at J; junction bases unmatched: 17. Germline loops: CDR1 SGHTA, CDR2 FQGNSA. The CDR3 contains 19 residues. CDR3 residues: CASSSQVAGGGVWTDTQYF. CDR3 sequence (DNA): TGTGCCAGCAGCAGCCAAGTAGCGGGGGGTGGAGTTTGGACAGATACGCAGTATTTT.

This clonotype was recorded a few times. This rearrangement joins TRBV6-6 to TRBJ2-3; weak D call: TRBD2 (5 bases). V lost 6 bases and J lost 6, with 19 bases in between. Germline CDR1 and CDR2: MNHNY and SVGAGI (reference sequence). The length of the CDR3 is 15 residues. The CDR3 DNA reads TGTGCCAGCAGGCCGGGGTTCGCCCTTTTTGATACGCAGTATTTT. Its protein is CASRPGFALFDTQYF.

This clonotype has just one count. CDR3 amino acids: CASSLEGRVRSGNTIYF. The DNA of the CDR3 is TGCGCCAGCAGCTTGGAGGGCAGGGTTCGGTCTGGAAACACCATATATTTT. V is TRBV5-1 and J is TRBJ1-3, with D maybe TRBD1 (5 bases). Germline loops: CDR1 SGHRS, CDR2 YFSETQ. V was shortened by 0 bases and J by 1 base, with 14 bases between the two germline ends. CDR3 size: 17 residues.

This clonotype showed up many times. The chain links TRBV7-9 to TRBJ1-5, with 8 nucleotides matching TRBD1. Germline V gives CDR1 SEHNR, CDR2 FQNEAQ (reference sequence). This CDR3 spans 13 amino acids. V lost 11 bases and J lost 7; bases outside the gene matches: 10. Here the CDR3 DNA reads TGTGCCCTACAGGGGGGGGCTGGGCAGCCCCAGCATTTT. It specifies CALQGGAGQPQHF.

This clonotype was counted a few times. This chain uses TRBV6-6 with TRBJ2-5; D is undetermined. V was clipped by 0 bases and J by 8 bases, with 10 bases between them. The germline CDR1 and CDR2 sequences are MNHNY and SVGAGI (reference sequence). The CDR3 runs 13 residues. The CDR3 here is CASSYSATQTQYF. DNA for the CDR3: TGTGCCAGCAGTTACTCGGCCACACAAACCCAGTACTTC.

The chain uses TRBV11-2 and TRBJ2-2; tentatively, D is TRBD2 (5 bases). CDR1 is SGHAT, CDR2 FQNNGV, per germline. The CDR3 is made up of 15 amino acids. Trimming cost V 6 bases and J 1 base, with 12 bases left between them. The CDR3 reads CASRSVGENTGELFF. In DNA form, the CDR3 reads TGTGCCAGCAGGTCGGTGGGAGAGAACACCGGGGAGCTGTTTTTT. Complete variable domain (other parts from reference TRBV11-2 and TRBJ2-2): EAGVAQSPRYKIIEKRQSVAFWCNPISGHATLYWYQQILGQGPKLLIQFQNNGVVDDSQLPKDRFSAERLKGVDSTLKIQPAKLEDSAVYLCASRSVGENTGELFFGEGSRLTVL.

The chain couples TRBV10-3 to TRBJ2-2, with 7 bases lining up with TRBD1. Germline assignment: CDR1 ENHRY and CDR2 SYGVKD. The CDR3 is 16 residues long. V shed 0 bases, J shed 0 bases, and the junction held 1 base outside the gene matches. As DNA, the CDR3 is TGTGCCATCAGTGAGTCGACAGGGTCGAACACCGGGGAGCTGTTTTTT. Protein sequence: CAISESTGSNTGELFF.